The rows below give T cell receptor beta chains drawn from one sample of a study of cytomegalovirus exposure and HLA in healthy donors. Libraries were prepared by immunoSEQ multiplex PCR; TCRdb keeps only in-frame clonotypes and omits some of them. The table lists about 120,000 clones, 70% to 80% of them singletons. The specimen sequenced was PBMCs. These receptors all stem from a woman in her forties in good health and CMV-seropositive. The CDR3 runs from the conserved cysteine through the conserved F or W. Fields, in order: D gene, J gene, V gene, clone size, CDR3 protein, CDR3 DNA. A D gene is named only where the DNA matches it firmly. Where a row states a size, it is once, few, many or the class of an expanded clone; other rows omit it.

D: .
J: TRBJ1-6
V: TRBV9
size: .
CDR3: CASSPGMEGSPLHF
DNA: TGTGCCAGCAGCCCAGGAATGGAAGGTTCACCCCTCCACTTT

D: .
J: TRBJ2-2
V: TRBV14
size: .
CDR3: CASSPTGWAGELFF
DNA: TGTGCCAGCAGCCCCACAGGGTGGGCCGGGGAGCTGTTTTTT

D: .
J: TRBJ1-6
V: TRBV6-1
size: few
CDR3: CASSIQSGVNSPLHF
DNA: TGTGCCAGCAGTATACAGTCAGGGGTTAATTCACCCCTCCACTTT

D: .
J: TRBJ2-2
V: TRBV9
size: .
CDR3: CASSVPRGHENTGELFF
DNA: TGTGCCAGCAGCGTCCCCCGGGGACACGAAAACACCGGGGAGCTGTTTTTT

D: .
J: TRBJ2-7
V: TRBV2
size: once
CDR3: CASSSSYEQYF
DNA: TGTGCCAGCAGTTCTTCCTACGAGCAGTACTTC

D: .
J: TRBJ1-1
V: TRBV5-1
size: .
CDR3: CASSLGTNKNPEAFF
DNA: TGCGCCAGCAGCTTGGGTACAAATAAGAACCCTGAAGCTTTCTTT

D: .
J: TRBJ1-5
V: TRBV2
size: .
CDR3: CASSVGGGNQPQHF
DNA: TGTGCCAGCAGCGTGGGGGGGGGCAATCAGCCCCAGCATTTT

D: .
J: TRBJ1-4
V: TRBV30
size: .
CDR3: CAWSPTGREKLFF
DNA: TGTGCCTGGAGCCCAACAGGGAGAGAAAAACTGTTTTTT

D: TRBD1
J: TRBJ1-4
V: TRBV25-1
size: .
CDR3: CASRDWGQDEKLFF
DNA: TGTGCCAGCAGGGATTGGGGACAGGATGAAAAACTGTTTTTT

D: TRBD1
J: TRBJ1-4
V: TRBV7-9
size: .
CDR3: CASRQQGAGDEKLFF
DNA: TGTGCCAGCAGGCAACAGGGGGCTGGGGATGAAAAACTGTTTTTT

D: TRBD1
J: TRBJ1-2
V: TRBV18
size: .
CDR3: CASSPMTGDGYTF
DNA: TGTGCCAGCTCACCTATGACAGGGGATGGCTACACCTTC

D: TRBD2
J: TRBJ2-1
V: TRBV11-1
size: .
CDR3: CASRLRTSGGEQFF
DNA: TGTGCCAGCAGATTGAGGACTAGCGGTGGCGAGCAGTTCTTC

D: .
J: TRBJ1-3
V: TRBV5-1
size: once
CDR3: CASSLAPGGDTIYF
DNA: TGCGCCAGCAGCTTGGCACCAGGAGGGGACACCATATATTTT

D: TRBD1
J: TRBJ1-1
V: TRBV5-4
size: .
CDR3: CASTTGGTGIRNTEAFF
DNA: TGTGCCAGCACCACGGGGGGGACAGGGATAAGGAACACTGAAGCTTTCTTT

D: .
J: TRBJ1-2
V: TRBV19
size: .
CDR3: CASSSLTVNYGYTF
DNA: TGTGCCAGTAGTTCACTGACAGTTAACTATGGCTACACCTTC

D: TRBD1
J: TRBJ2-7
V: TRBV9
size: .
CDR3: CASSGGTGERYEQYF
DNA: TGTGCCAGCAGCGGGGGGACAGGGGAACGCTACGAGCAGTACTTC

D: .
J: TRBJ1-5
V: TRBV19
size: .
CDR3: CASSIDPDQPQHF
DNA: TGTGCCAGTAGTATAGACCCAGATCAGCCCCAGCATTTT

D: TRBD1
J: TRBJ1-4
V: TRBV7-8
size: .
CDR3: CASSPRTGVNEKLFF
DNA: TGTGCCAGCAGCCCAAGGACAGGGGTTAATGAAAAACTGTTTTTT

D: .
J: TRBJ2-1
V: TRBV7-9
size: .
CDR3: CASSLAGGNEQFF
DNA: TGTGCCAGCAGCTTAGCTGGGGGGAATGAGCAGTTCTTC

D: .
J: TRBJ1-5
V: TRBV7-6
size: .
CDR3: CASSLARQGNQPQHF
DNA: TGTGCCAGCAGCTTAGCGCGGCAGGGGAATCAGCCCCAGCATTTT

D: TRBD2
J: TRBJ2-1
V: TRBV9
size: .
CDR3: CASSVDSGSYNEQFF
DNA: TGTGCCAGCAGCGTAGATAGCGGGAGCTACAATGAGCAGTTCTTC

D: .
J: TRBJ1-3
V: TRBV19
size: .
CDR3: CATGSGNTIYF
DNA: TGTGCCACCGGCTCTGGAAACACCATATATTTT

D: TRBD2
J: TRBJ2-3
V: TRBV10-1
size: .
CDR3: CASSEGSGGGGMQYF
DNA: TGCGCCAGCAGTGAAGGGTCTGGCGGGGGGGGGATGCAGTATTTT

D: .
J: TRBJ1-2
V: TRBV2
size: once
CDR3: CASHEQGYGYTF
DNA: TGTGCCAGCCATGAACAGGGATATGGCTACACCTTC

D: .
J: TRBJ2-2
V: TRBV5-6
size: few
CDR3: CASSFASVNTGELFF
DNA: TGTGCCAGCAGCTTTGCTAGCGTAAACACCGGGGAGCTGTTTTTT

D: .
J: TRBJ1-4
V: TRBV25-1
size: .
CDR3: CASSDGPGFEKLFF
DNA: TGTGCCAGCAGTGACGGGCCAGGGTTTGAAAAACTGTTTTTT

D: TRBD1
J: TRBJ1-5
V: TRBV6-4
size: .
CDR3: CASSPDRSQPQHF
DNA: TGTGCCAGCAGTCCGGACAGGTCCCAGCCCCAGCATTTT

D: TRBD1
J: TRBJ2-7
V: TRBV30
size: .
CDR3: CAWSVGTGAEQYF
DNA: TGTGCCTGGAGTGTAGGGACAGGGGCCGAGCAGTACTTC

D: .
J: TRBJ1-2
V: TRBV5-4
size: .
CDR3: CASSLGGPPGYGYTF
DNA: TGTGCCAGCAGCTTAGGAGGGCCACCGGGCTATGGCTACACCTTC

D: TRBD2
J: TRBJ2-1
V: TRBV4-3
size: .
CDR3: CASSPYLGTSGSNEQFF
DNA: TGCGCCAGCAGCCCGTACCTAGGGACTAGCGGTTCCAATGAGCAGTTCTTC

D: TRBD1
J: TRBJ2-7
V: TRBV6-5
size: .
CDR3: CASSKSTGGYEQYF
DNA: TGTGCCAGCAGCAAAAGTACAGGGGGCTACGAGCAGTACTTC

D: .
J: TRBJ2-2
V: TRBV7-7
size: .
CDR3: CASTPGTGNTGELFF
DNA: TGTGCTAGCACCCCGGGTACAGGGAACACCGGGGAGCTGTTTTTT

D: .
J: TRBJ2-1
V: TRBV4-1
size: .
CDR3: CASSLPGRDEQFF
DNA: TGCGCCAGCAGCCTCCCTGGGCGGGATGAGCAGTTCTTC

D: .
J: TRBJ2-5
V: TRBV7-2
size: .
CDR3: CASSLGRGRDWQYF
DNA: TGTGCCAGCAGCTTAGGGCGGGGGCGCGATTGGCAGTACTTC

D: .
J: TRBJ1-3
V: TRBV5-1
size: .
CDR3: CASSSTGSGNTIYF
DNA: TGCGCCAGCAGCTCGACAGGCTCTGGAAACACCATATATTTT

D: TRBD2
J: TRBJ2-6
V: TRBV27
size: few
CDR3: CASKKREISGANVLTF
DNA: TGTGCCAGCAAGAAGCGGGAGATCTCTGGGGCCAACGTCCTGACTTTC

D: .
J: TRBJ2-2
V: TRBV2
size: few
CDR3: CASSGYTGELFF
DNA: TGTGCCAGCTCCGGTTACACCGGGGAGCTGTTTTTT

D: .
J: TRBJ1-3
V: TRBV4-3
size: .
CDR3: CASSQEVYSGNTIYF
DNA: TGCGCCAGCAGCCAAGAAGTGTACAGCGGAAACACCATATATTTT

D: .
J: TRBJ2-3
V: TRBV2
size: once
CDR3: CASSEVAGGADTQYF
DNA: TGTGCCAGCAGTGAAGTCGCGGGTGGCGCAGATACGCAGTATTTT

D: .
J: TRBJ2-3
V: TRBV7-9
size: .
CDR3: CASSLAGDTDTQYF
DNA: TGTGCCAGCAGCTTAGCAGGGGACACAGATACGCAGTATTTT

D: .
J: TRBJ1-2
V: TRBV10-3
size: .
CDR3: CAIKGAFYGYTF
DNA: TGTGCCATCAAGGGAGCATTCTATGGCTACACCTTC

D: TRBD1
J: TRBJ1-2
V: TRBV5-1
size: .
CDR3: CASSLAGTGGAHGYTF
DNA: TGCGCCAGCAGCTTGGCCGGGACAGGGGGCGCGCATGGCTACACCTTC

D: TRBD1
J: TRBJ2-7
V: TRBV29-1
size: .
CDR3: CSVGTGQGGEQYF
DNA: TGCAGCGTAGGGACAGGGCAAGGAGGCGAGCAGTACTTC

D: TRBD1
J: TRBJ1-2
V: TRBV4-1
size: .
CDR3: CASSQGTGGYGYTF
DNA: TGCGCCAGCAGCCAAGGGACAGGAGGCTATGGCTACACCTTC

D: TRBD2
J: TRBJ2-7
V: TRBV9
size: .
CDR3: CASSPRTSGSSGEQYF
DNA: TGTGCCAGCAGCCCCAGGACTAGCGGGAGTTCAGGCGAGCAGTACTTC

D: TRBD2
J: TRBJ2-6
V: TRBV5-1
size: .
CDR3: CASSLARSGRTGTGANVLTF
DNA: TGCGCCAGCAGCTTGGCCCGTAGCGGGAGGACAGGTACTGGGGCCAACGTCCTGACTTTC

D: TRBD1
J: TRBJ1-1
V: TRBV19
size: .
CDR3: CASRVGQGNTEAFF
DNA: TGTGCCAGTAGGGTTGGACAGGGGAACACTGAAGCTTTCTTT

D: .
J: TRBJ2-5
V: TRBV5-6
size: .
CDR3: CASSLASQETQYF
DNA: TGTGCCAGCAGCCTCGCCAGCCAAGAGACCCAGTACTTC

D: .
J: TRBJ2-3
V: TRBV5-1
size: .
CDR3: CASSLWPARDTQYF
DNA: TGCGCCAGCAGCTTGTGGCCAGCGAGGGATACGCAGTATTTT

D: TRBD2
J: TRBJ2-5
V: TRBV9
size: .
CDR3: CASSVGGGEETQYF
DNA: TGTGCCAGCAGCGTAGGGGGAGGGGAAGAGACCCAGTACTTC

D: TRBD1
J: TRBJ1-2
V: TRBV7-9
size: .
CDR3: CASSLAGTDYGYTF
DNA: TGTGCCAGCAGCTTAGCTGGGACAGACTATGGCTACACCTTC

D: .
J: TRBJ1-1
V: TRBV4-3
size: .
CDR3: CASSQEDRSTEAFF
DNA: TGCGCCAGCAGCCAAGAAGACAGATCCACTGAAGCTTTCTTT

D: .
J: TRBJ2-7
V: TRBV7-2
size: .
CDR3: CASSLQGLGEQYF
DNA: TGTGCCAGCAGCTTACAGGGGCTGGGAGAGCAGTACTTC

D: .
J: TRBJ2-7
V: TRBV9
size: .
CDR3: CASSAKNAVEQYF
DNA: TGTGCCAGCAGCGCAAAGAATGCGGTCGAGCAGTACTTC

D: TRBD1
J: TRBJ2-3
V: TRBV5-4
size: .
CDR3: CASRTQGVGTDTQYF
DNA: TGTGCCAGCAGAACCCAGGGGGTCGGCACAGATACGCAGTATTTT

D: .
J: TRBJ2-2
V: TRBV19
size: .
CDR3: CASSASPGVPGELFF
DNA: TGTGCCAGTAGCGCTAGCCCAGGGGTCCCCGGGGAGCTGTTTTTT

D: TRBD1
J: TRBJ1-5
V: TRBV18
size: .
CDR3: CASSLTGTGVNQPQHF
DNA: TGTGCCAGCTCACTCACCGGGACAGGGGTCAATCAGCCCCAGCATTTT

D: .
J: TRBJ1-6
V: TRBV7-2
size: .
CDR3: CASSLLNSPLHF
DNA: TGTGCCAGCAGCTTGTTAAATTCCCCCCTCCACTTT

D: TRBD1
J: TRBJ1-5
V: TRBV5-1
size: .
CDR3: CASSLQGDQPQHF
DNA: TGCGCCAGCAGCTTACAGGGGGATCAGCCCCAGCATTTT